This TCR beta chain comes out of a study of tumor and adjacent non-tumor tissue in lung cancer (dated by TCRdb to 2016 to 2019). Concerning the study at large: The cohort included around twelve adenocarcinoma, a couple of squamous cell carcinoma and 1 small cell lung cancer patients. The 15 enrolled patients, of whom roughly 10 were men and 5 were women, were aged 31 to 76 years and were diagnosed with TNM stage I to III disease. In total, sequencing yielded some 130 million productive TCRbeta reads, which works out to an average of approximately 4 million reads per sample. The study compared bulk TCRbeta repertoires between lung tumor tissue and matched distant non-tumor lung tissue from fewer than 19 lung cancer patients. For each patient, one tumor sample and one normal lung sample were taken, giving thirty paired specimens that underwent TCRbeta CDR3 sequencing. The paper's findings and limits, for the study overall: TCR diversity was significantly higher in younger patients, and higher tumor TCR diversity was associated with shorter overall and disease-free survival. A significantly larger cumulative share of the repertoire was made up by the top 100 clones in normal lung than in tumor tissue. Peripheral blood was not sequenced, so blood TCRbeta repertoires in these lung cancer patients were not examined. With only about 16 patients in the cohort, the authors noted that larger samples and more detailed clinical data are needed. Tumor tissue showed significantly higher TCR diversity (inverse Simpson) than normal lung tissue, at roughly 390 vs 170 (P = 0.0075, Mann-Whitney U test). The sequencing platform is not named in the methods, and unique molecular identifiers are not mentioned.

This clonotype was seen ten or more times. Its antigen is still unknown. Per-nucleotide qualities are absent, and no much larger clonotype sits a single base away. RNA was extracted from bulk unsorted tissue and checked for quality with a NanoDrop ND-1000 and an Agilent 2100. Normal lung samples were distant non-tumor tissue taken more than 3 cm from the tumor edge. Newly diagnosed lung cancer patients without prior chemotherapy who had been admitted for thoracic surgery in China between August and November 2014 were enrolled as donors. Patients who had received previous radiotherapy or chemotherapy, or who had another concurrent cancer, were excluded from the study. Surgical tissue pieces of about 1-2 cm3 were preserved in RNAlater solution and were kept at -80 degrees C until use. Trimming removed 0 bases from V and 2 bases from J; the gene matches leave 1 base unexplained. CDR1 and CDR2, per the germline V gene, are SGHRS and YFSETQ. The CDR3 holds 15 amino acids from the cysteine to the phenylalanine. Just CDR3 DNA is preserved here, 45 bases in frame from base 1.

Receptors were amplified or captured by multiplex PCR. The listed sequencing device is Illumina HiSeq 2500. TCRbeta libraries were built by three rounds of nested PCR using primers (Table S4), following protocols modified from ARM-PCR. Before sequencing, PCR products in the 200-500 bp range were cut out of the gel and cleaned up using the QIAquick gel extraction kit. Processing in the source paper ran as follows. Reads were cleaned using Trimmomatic, were merged into complete CDR3 sequences using FLASH, and were assigned to V(D)J germline segments using MiTCR. VDJtools was used to compute clonal diversity as the inverse Simpson's index. In-frame sequences lacking a premature stop codon were counted as productive reads. Through fastp at Q25 and MiXCR, TCRdb rebuilt clones from the public reads, retaining in-frame beta chains. Each CDR3 protein appears once, grouped with its most common genes and DNA. These V and J calls are TCRdb output, not the study's own analysis. This sample holds about 98,000 distinct CDR3 sequences; 80% were observed only once. Of the sample, around 30% falls within the top ten clones.

This receptor was identified in a man in his 60s with small cell lung cancer. Sequencing was carried out using distant non-tumor lung tissue. The chain is encoded by TRBV5-1 joined to TRBJ2-1; 8 of the junction bases match TRBD1. The DNA sequence is TGCGCCAGCAGCTTGGCAGGGGGCACCTACAATGAGCAGTTCTTC. Protein translation: CASSLAGGTYNEQFF.